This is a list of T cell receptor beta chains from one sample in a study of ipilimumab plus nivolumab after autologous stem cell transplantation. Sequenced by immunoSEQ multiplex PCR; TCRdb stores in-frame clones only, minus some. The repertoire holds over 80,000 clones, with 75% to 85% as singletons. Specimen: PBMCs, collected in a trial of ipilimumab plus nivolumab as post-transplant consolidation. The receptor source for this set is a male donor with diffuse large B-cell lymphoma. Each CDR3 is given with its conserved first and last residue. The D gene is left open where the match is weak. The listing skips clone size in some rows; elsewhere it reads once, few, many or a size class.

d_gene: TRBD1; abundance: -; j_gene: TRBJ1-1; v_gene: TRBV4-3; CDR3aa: CASSLSSGGSTEAFF; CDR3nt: TGCGCCAGCAGCCTTTCCTCAGGGGGCTCCACTGAAGCTTTCTTT
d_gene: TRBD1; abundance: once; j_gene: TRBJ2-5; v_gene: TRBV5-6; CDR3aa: CASGDSRRETQYF; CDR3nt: TGTGCCAGCGGGGACAGCAGAAGAGAGACCCAGTACTTC
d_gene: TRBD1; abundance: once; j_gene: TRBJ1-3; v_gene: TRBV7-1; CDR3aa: CASRTRGTGNTIYF; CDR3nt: TGTGCCAGCAGAACCAGGGGGACTGGAAACACCATATATTTT
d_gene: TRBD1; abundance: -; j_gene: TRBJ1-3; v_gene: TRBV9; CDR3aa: CASSPWQGASGNTIYF; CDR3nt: TGTGCCAGCAGCCCCTGGCAGGGGGCTTCTGGAAACACCATATATTTT
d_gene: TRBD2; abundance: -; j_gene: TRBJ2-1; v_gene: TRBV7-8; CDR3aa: CASSSSGLAGNEQFF; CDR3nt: TGTGCCAGCAGCTCCAGTGGACTAGCGGGGAATGAGCAGTTCTTC
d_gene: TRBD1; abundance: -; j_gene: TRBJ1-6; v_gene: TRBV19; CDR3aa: CASSDRDRYSPLHF; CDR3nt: TGTGCCAGTAGTGACCGGGACAGATATTCACCCCTCCACTTT
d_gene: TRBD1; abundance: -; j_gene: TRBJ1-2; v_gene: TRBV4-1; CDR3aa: CASSPYLDRGRVGYTF; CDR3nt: TGCGCCAGCAGCCCCTATTTGGACAGGGGGCGCGTGGGCTACACCTTC
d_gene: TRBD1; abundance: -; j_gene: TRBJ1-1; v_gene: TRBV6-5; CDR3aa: CASRWTGGTEAFF; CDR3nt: TGTGCCAGCAGATGGACAGGCGGGACTGAAGCTTTCTTT
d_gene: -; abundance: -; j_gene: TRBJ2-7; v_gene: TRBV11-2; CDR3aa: CASSLDVAAAYEQYF; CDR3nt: TGTGCCAGCAGCTTAGATGTGGCAGCCGCCTACGAGCAGTACTTC
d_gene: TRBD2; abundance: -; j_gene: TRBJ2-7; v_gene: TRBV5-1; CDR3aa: CASSLVPGLAGGDTYEQYF; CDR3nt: TGCGCCAGCAGCTTGGTCCCGGGACTAGCGGGGGGCGATACCTACGAGCAGTACTTC
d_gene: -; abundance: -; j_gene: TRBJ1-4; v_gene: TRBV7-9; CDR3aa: CASSLSSGLNEKLFF; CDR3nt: TGTGCCAGCAGCTTATCTTCAGGGCTTAATGAAAAACTGTTTTTT
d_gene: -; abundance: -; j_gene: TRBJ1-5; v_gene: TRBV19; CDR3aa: CASSIDTGLGNQPQHF; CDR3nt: TGTGCCAGTAGTATAGATACAGGGTTAGGCAATCAGCCCCAGCATTTT
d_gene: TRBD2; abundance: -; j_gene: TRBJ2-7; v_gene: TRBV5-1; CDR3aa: CASSDVSGSYEQYF; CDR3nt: TGCGCCAGCAGCGACGTTAGCGGGAGCTACGAGCAGTACTTC
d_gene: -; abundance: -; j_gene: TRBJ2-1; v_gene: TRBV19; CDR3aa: CASSIRFNHRFYNEQFF; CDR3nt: TGTGCCAGTAGCATTAGATTCAATCACCGCTTCTACAATGAGCAGTTCTTC
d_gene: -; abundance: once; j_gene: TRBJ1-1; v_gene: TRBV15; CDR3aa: CATSRDQWNTEAFF; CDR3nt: TGTGCCACCAGCAGAGATCAGTGGAACACTGAAGCTTTCTTT
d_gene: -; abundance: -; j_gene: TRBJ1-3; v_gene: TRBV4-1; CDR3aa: CASSQDPRTNRNTIYF; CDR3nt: TGCGCCAGCAGCCAAGATCCGCGGACTAACCGAAACACCATATATTTT
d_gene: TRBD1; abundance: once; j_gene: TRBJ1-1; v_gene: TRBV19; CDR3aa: CASSMDRGNTEAFF; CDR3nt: TGTGCCAGTAGTATGGACAGGGGGAACACTGAAGCTTTCTTT
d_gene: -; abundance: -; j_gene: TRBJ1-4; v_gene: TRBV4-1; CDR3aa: CASSQDSSGYNEKLFF; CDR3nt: TGCGCCAGCAGCCAAGATTCATCCGGATATAATGAAAAACTGTTTTTT
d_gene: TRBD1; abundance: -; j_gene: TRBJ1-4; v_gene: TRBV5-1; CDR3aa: CASSGGTGATNEKLFF; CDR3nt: TGCGCCAGCAGCGGGGGGACAGGGGCTACTAATGAAAAACTGTTTTTT
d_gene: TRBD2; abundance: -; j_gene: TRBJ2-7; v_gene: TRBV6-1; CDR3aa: CASSEGGAYEQYF; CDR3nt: TGTGCCAGCAGTGAGGGGGGGGCCTACGAGCAGTACTTC
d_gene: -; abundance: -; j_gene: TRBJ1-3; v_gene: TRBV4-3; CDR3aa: CASSQDISGSGNTIYF; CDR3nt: TGCGCCAGCAGCCAAGATATATCAGGCTCTGGAAACACCATATATTTT
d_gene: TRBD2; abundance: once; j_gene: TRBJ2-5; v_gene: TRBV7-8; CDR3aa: CASSYGGGQETQYF; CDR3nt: TGTGCCAGCAGCTACGGCGGGGGGCAGGAGACCCAGTACTTC
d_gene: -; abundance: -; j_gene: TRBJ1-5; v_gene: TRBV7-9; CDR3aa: CASSLGAGGNQPQHF; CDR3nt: TGTGCCAGCAGCTTAGGGGCAGGGGGCAATCAGCCCCAGCATTTT
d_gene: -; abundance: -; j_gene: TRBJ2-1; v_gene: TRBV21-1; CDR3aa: CASSPQSTGNNEQFF; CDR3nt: TGTGCCAGCAGCCCCCAGTCGACAGGGAACAATGAGCAGTTCTTC
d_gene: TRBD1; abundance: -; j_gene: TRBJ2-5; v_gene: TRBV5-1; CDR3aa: CASSPGGGQGDLETQYF; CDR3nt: TGCGCCAGCAGCCCCGGCGGGGGACAGGGGGATTTGGAGACCCAGTACTTC